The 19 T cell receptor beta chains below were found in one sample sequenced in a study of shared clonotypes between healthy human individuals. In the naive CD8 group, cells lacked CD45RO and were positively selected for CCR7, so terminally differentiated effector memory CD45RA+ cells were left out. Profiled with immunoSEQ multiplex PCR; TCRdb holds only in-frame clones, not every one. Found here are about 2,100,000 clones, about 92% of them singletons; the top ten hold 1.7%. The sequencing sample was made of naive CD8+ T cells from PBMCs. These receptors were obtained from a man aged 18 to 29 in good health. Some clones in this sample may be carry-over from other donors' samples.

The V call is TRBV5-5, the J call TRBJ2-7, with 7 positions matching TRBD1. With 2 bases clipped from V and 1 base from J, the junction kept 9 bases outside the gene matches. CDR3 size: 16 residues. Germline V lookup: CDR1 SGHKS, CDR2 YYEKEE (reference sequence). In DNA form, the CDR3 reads TGTGCCAGCAGCTTCCCGGGGACAGCGATTTCCTACGAGCAGTACTTC. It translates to CASSFPGTAISYEQYF.

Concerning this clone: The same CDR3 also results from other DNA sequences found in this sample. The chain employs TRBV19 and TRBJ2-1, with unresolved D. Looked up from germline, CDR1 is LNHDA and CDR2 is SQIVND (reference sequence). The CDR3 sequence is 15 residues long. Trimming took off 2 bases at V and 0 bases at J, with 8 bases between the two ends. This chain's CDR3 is CASSITASSYNEQFF. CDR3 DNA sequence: TGTGCCAGTAGTATAACCGCGAGCTCCTACAATGAGCAGTTCTTC.

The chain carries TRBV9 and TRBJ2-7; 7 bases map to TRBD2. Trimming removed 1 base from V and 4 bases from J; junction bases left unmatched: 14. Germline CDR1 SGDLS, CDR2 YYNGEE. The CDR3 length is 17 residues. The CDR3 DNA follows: TGTGCCAGCAGCGTAATGGGGACTACAACCCAAACTTACGAGCAGTACTTC. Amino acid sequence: CASSVMGTTTQTYEQYF.

CDR3 sequence reads: CASSLSAHYEQYF. The CDR3 nucleotides are TGTGCCAGCAGTTTATCCGCTCACTACGAGCAGTACTTC. This sequence joins TRBV27 and TRBJ2-7; D is ambiguous. CDR1 and CDR2 from the germline V gene are MNHEY and SMNVEV (reference sequence). The CDR3 spans 13 residues. V lost 0 bases, J lost 3 bases, and 6 bases lay in between.

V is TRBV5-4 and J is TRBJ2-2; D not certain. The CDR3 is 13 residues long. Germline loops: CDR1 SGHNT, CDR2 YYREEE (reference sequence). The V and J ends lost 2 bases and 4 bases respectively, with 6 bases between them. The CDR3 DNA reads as TGTGCCAGCAGCTTCATGGGCACCGGGGAGCTGTTTTTT. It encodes CASSFMGTGELFF.

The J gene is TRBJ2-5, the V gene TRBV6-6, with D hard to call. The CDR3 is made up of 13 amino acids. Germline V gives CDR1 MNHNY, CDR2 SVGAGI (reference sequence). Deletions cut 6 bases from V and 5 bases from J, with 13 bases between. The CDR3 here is CASSPGPKETQYF. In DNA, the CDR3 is TGTGCCAGCAGCCCCGGACCCAAGGAGACCCAGTACTTC.

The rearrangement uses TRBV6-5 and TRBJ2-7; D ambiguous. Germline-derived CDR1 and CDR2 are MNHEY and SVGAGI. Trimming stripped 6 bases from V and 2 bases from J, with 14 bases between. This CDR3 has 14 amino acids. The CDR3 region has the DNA TGTGCCAGCAGGTGGTCCGGTTCCCCCTACGAGCAGTACTTC. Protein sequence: CASRWSGSPYEQYF.

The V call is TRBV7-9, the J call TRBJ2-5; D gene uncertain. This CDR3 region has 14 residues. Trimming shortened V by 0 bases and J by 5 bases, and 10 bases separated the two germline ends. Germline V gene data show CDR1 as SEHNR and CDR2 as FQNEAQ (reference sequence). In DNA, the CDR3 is TGTGCCAGCAGCTTAGCGGGCCTCGTTGAGACCCAGTACTTC. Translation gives CASSLAGLVETQYF.

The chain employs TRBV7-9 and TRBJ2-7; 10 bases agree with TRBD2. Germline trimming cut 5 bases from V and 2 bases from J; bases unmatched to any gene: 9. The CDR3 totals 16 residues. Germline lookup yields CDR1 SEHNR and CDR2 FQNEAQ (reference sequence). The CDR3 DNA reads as TGTGCCAGCAGCCCCCCCTTAGCGGGAGGCCCCTACGAGCAGTACTTC. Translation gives CASSPPLAGGPYEQYF.

Written as DNA, the CDR3 is TGTGCCTGGAGTCCTCAGGGGGCTATAACTGAAGCTTTCTTT. Encoded protein: CAWSPQGAITEAFF. The chain is built from TRBV30 and TRBJ1-1; the match to TRBD1 covers 8 bases. The CDR3 totals 14 residues. Trimming took 2 bases from V and 5 from J; bases not matched to a gene: 7. Germline V gene sequence: CDR1 GTSNPN, CDR2 SVGIG (reference sequence).

In nucleotides, the CDR3 is TGCGCCAGCAGTCACACATGGACAGCGAACACTGAAGCTTTCTTT. Its translation: CASSHTWTANTEAFF. The chain employs TRBV23-1 and TRBJ1-1; TRBD1 is a possible D gene (6 bases). TRBV23-1 is noted as an ORF with a role that remains uncertain. V lost 3 bases to trimming and J lost 1 base, with 12 bases between them. The CDR3 sequence is 15 residues long.

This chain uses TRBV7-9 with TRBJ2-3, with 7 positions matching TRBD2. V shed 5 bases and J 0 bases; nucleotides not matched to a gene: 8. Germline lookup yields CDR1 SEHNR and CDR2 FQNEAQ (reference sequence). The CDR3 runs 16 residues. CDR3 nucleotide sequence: TGTGCCAGCAGCCGACCTAAGCGGGAAAGCACAGATACGCAGTATTTT. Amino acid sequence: CASSRPKRESTDTQYF.

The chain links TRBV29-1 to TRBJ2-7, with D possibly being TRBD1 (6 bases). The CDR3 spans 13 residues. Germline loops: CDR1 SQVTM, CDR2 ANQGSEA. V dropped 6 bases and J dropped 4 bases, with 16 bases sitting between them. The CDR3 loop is CSVAPSGAYEQYF. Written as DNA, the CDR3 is TGCAGCGTCGCCCCGTCAGGGGCGTACGAGCAGTACTTC.

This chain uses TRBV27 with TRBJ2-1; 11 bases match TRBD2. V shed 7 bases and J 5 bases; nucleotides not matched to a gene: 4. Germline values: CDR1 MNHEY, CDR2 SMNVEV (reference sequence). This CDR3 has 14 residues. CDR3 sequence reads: CASTLAGGNNEQFF. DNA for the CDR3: TGTGCCAGCACTCTAGCGGGAGGAAACAATGAGCAGTTCTTC.

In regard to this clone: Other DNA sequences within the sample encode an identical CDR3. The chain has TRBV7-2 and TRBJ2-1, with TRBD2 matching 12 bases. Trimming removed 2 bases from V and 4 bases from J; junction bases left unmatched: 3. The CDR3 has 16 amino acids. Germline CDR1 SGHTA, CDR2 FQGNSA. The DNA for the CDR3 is TGTGCCAGCAGCTTAACCGGGACTAGCGGGTACAATGAGCAGTTCTTC. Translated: CASSLTGTSGYNEQFF.

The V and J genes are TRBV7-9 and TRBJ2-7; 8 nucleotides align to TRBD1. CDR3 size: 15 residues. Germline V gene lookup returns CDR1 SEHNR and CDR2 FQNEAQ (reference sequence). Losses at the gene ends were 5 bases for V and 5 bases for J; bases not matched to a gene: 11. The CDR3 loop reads CASSPSWGQANEQYF. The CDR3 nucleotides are TGTGCCAGCAGCCCCTCGTGGGGACAGGCCAACGAGCAGTACTTC.

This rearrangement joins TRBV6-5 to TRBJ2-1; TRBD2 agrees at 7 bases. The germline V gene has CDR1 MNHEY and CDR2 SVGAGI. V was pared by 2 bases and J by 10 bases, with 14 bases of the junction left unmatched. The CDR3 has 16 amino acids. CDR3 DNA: TGTGCCAGCAGTTACCTTGACGGAGCGGGGAGCTTGGAGCAGTTCTTC. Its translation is CASSYLDGAGSLEQFF.

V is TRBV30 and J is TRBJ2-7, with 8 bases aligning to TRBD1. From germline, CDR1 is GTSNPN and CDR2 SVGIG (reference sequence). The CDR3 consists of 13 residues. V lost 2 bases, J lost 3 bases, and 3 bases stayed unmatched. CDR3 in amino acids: CAWSPGQDYEQYF. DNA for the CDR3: TGTGCCTGGAGTCCGGGACAGGACTACGAGCAGTACTTC.

The CDR3 DNA is TGCGCCAGCAGCTTGGCGGGGGACAGGGATCAGCCCCAGCATTTT. Translation: CASSLAGDRDQPQHF. The chain recombines TRBV5-1 with TRBJ1-5; the match to TRBD1 covers 9 bases. The ends lost 0 bases at V and 5 bases at J; junction bases unmatched: 3. The CDR3 is 15 residues long. Germline assignment: CDR1 SGHRS and CDR2 YFSETQ.